This TCR beta chain was documented in a study of shared clonotypes between healthy human individuals. Study-level information: Donors, aged 18 to 49, were two women and three men. Findings of the study overall: In a handful of donors, around 4.5% of naive CD4 clonotypes appeared in common. Estimated richness values were generally larger in naive subsets than in memory subsets.

Deep-level settings were used for running the assay. The repertoire was sequenced with immunoSEQ multiplex PCR; TCRdb's copy has only in-frame clones and lacks some. The repertoire holds some 1.4 million clones, about 96% seen once, with roughly 1.2% in the top ten. As concerns this clone: Antigen unknown.

Germline V lookup: CDR1 SGHNT, CDR2 YENEEA. The CDR3 consists of 17 residues. J was trimmed by 1 base and V by 5 bases; bases with no gene match: 5. This chain joins TRBV11-3 and TRBJ2-1, with TRBD2 matching 13 bases. Material for sequencing was naive CD4+ T cells sorted from blood. Subset given: CD45RA+ positively selected. This TCR came from a man aged 25 to 40 in good health. CDR3 nucleotides: TGTGCCAGCAGCAGTGGACTAGCGGGAGCATCCTACAATGAGCAGTTCTTC. It translates to CASSSGLAGASYNEQFF.